These 7 T cell receptor beta chains came from one sample sequenced in a study of patients and donors after allogeneic stem cell transplantation. MiXCR was run by TCRdb on the RT-PCR reads, yielding one entry per CDR3 protein. The table includes about 400,000 distinct CDR3 sequences, 16% detected once. The sequencing sample was made of blood, either unsorted or a sorted T cell fraction (not recorded which). These receptors were obtained from a human donor who was either an allogeneic HSCT recipient or a stem cell or donor lymphocyte infusion donor (not recorded which). It is not recorded whose cells these are; they may come from a transplant donor.

The chain combines TRBV6-5 with TRBJ1-1, with TRBD1 matching over 12 bases. The CDR3 loop spans 16 amino acids. Trimming removed 4 bases from V and 4 bases from J; junction bases left unmatched: 7. CDR1 and CDR2 (germline): MNHEY, SVGAGI. CDR3 nucleotide sequence: TGTGCCAGCAGTTTGGGACAGGGGGCGCAGGCCACTGAAGCTTTCTTT. The encoded protein is CASSLGQGAQATEAFF.

This clonotype was observed a few times. The chain has TRBV10-3 and TRBJ2-3, with 15 bases matching TRBD2. This CDR3 has 16 residues. V lost 6 bases to trimming and J lost 5 bases; unmatched junction nucleotides: 6. Germline CDR1 and CDR2: ENHRY and SYGVKD. CDR3 loop: CAISWTSGGVVDTQYF. In DNA form, the CDR3 reads TGTGCCATCAGCTGGACTAGCGGGGGGGTAGTAGATACGCAGTATTTT.

In its sample, this clonotype was seen a few times. In DNA form, the CDR3 reads TGTGCCAGCAGCCGGGTGGGGACTGAAGCTTTCTTT. It is translated as CASSRVGTEAFF. The chain uses TRBV12-3 or TRBV12-4 and TRBJ1-1; the D is unclear. Trimming shortened V by 6 bases and J by 5 bases, and 10 bases separated the two germline ends. The CDR3 sequence is 12 residues long.

The V and J genes are TRBV30 and TRBJ1-1; 12 bases line up with TRBD1. This CDR3 is built from 12 residues. Germline CDR1 reads GTSNPN; CDR2 reads SVGIG (reference sequence). V dropped 6 bases and J dropped 9; count of bases not matched to a gene: 5. The CDR3 loop reads CACPGTGGKAFF. The DNA for the CDR3 is TGTGCCTGCCCCGGGACAGGGGGCAAAGCTTTCTTT.

This clonotype was counted only a few times. The gene calls are TRBV29-1 and TRBJ1-1; 8 bases map to TRBD1. This CDR3 comprises 15 residues. V shed 2 bases, J shed 5 bases, and the junction held 10 bases outside the gene matches. Germline lookup yields CDR1 SQVTM and CDR2 ANQGSEA. CDR3 loop: CSVEFGGQGATEAFF. CDR3 bases: TGCAGCGTTGAATTTGGAGGACAGGGAGCGACTGAAGCTTTCTTT.

The chain combines TRBV12-3 or TRBV12-4 with TRBJ2-2, with D perhaps TRBD2 (7 bases). Trimming stripped 3 bases from V and 5 bases from J, with 13 bases between. This CDR3 contains 15 residues. The CDR3 DNA is TGTGCCAGCAGTTTGGCCGGGGGGCTAACCGGGGAGCTGTTTTTT. Its protein product is CASSLAGGLTGELFF.

This clonotype was counted between two and nine times. CDR3 residues: CASSYRLAGGHEQFF. CDR3 DNA: TGTGCCAGCAGTTATAGACTAGCGGGGGGACATGAGCAGTTCTTC. The rearrangement links TRBV6-5 to TRBJ2-1, with 13 bases aligning to TRBD2. The CDR3 is 15 amino acids. Losses at the gene ends were 3 bases for V and 8 bases for J; bases not matched to a gene: 4. Per the germline V gene, CDR1 is MNHEY and CDR2 is SVGAGI.